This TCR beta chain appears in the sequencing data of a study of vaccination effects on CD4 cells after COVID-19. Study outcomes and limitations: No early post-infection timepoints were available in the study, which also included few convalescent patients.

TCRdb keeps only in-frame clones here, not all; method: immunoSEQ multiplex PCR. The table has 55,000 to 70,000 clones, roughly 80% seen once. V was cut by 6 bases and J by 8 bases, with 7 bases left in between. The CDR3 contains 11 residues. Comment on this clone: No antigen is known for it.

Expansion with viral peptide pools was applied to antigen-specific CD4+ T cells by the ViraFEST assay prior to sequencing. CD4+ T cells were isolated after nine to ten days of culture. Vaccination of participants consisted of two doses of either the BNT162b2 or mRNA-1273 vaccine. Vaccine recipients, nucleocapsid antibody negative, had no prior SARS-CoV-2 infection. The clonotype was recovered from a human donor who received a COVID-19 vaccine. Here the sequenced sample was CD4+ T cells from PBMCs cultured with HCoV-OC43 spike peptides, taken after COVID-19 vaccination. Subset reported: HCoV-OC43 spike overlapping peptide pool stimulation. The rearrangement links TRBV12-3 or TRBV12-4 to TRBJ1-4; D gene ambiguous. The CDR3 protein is CASRRREKLFF. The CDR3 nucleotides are TGTGCCAGCAGGAGGAGGGAAAAACTGTTTTTT.